The next 27 T cell receptor beta chains were all read from a single sample in a study of blood T cell repertoires in COVID-19. Sequenced by immunoSEQ multiplex PCR; TCRdb stores in-frame clones only, minus some. The table lists hundreds of thousands of clones, approximately 89% of them singletons, with roughly 6% in the top ten. Specimen: peripheral blood. The receptors shown here come from a woman aged 30 to 39 with COVID-19, enrolled during active disease.

The chain uses TRBV2 and TRBJ1-6; D is perhaps TRBD1 (6 bases). The length of the CDR3 is 17 residues. Trimming cost V 1 base and J 6 bases, with 16 bases left between them. Germline V gene sequence: CDR1 SNHLY, CDR2 FYNNEI. The CDR3 spells CASSEVGRGIRNSPLHF. In DNA, the CDR3 is TGTGCCAGCAGTGAAGTAGGAAGGGGGATTCGTAATTCACCCCTCCACTTT.

This chain connects TRBV24-1 to TRBJ2-3; 8 bases are a match to TRBD2. V gave up 0 bases and J gave up 9 bases; unmatched junction bases: 4. CDR3 length: 14 residues. Germline V gives CDR1 KGHDR, CDR2 SFDVKD. The CDR3 nucleotides are TGTGCCACCAGTGATTTGCGGGGGGGTCAGACGCAGTATTTT. Amino acids: CATSDLRGGQTQYF.

The gene calls are TRBV2 and TRBJ2-3; no definite D call. Trimming cost V 4 bases and J 2 bases, with 4 bases left between them. CDR1 is SNHLY, CDR2 FYNNEI, per germline. The CDR3 totals 12 residues. The CDR3 region has the DNA TGTGCCAGCAGTGCTCTCACAGATACGCAGTATTTT. Encoded protein: CASSALTDTQYF.

The V and J genes are TRBV4-1 and TRBJ1-3, with D unclear. This CDR3 is built from 13 residues. CDR1 is MGHRA and CDR2 is YSYEKL in the germline V gene. Trimming shortened V by 8 bases and J by 2 bases, and 10 bases separated the two germline ends. The CDR3 loop is CASYPGTGNTIYF. CDR3 sequence (DNA): TGCGCCAGCTACCCAGGTACTGGAAACACCATATATTTT.

CDR3 protein: CASSPDRPDRAREQYF. The DNA for the CDR3 is TGCGCCAGCAGCCCGGATAGACCGGACAGGGCTCGAGAGCAGTACTTC. J is TRBJ2-7 and V is TRBV5-1; 8 nucleotides match TRBD1. Germline V CDR1 and CDR2: SGHRS, YFSETQ. With V trimmed by 4 bases and J by 7 bases, 16 bases remained unmatched. The CDR3 is 16 residues long.

The chain recombines TRBV5-4 with TRBJ2-2; 12 bases agree with TRBD2. CDR3 length: 18 amino acids. J gave up 0 bases and V 4 bases, and 7 bases lay outside the gene matches. Germline V CDR1 and CDR2: SGHNT, YYREEE (reference sequence). CDR3 protein: CASSKGLAGTANTGELFF. In DNA form, the CDR3 reads TGTGCCAGCAGCAAGGGACTAGCGGGCACGGCGAACACCGGGGAGCTGTTTTTT.

CDR3: CATTSGLSYNEQFF. CDR3 bases: TGTGCCACTACTAGCGGCTTATCCTACAATGAGCAGTTCTTC. V is TRBV28 and J is TRBJ2-1, with TRBD2 matching over 8 bases. V gave up 10 bases and J gave up 1 base; unmatched junction bases: 6. The CDR3 is 14 amino acids. Germline CDR1 is MDHEN and CDR2 is SYDVKM. The complete variable domain, with remaining parts taken from reference TRBV28 and TRBJ2-1, reads DVKVTQSSRYLVKRTGEKVFLECVQDMDHENMFWYRQDPGLGLRLIYFSYDVKMKEKGDIPEGYSVSREKKERFSLILESASTNQTSMYLCATTSGLSYNEQFFGPGTRLTVL.

The rearrangement links TRBV24-1 to TRBJ2-1; a possible D gene is TRBD2 (7 bases). This CDR3 comprises 13 residues. The V end was cut by 9 bases, the J end by 3 bases, with 11 bases between. CDR1 and CDR2 from the germline V gene are KGHDR and SFDVKD. The CDR3 spells CATGGAGYNEQFF. The DNA for the CDR3 is TGTGCCACCGGGGGGGCAGGCTACAATGAGCAGTTCTTC.

The chain joins TRBV3-1 (or the pseudogene TRBV3-2) to TRBJ1-2, with TRBD1 identical over 8 bases. V lost 4 bases and J lost 6; bases outside the gene matches: 1. Germline V gene data show CDR1 as LGHDT and CDR2 as YNNKEL (reference sequence). This CDR3 has 12 residues. The CDR3 DNA follows: TGTGCCAGCAGCCCGACAGGGGATGGCTACACCTTC. Residues: CASSPTGDGYTF.

This sequence joins TRBV19 and TRBJ1-5, with 9 bases fitting TRBD1. CDR3 size: 14 residues. After removal of 4 bases from V and 6 bases from J, the junction contained 4 bases not matched to a gene. Germline V lookup: CDR1 LNHDA, CDR2 SQIVND (reference sequence). The CDR3 DNA sequence: TGTGCCAGTAGTACACAGGGGGCTAGTCAGCCCCAGCATTTT. Translated, it gives CASSTQGASQPQHF. Combining the CDR3 with reference TRBV19 and TRBJ1-5 gives the whole variable domain DGGITQSPKYLFRKEGQNVTLSCEQNLNHDAMYWYRQDPGQGLRLIYYSQIVNDFQKGDIAEGYSVSREKKESFPLTVTSAQKNPTAFYLCASSTQGASQPQHFGDGTRLSIL.

This clone has just a few counts. The chain carries TRBV30 and TRBJ1-1, with TRBD1 matching 7 bases. J was trimmed by 3 bases and V by 1 base; bases with no gene match: 2. The CDR3 spans 13 residues. Germline assignment: CDR1 GTSNPN and CDR2 SVGIG (reference sequence). CDR3 in amino acids: CAWSGQGYTEAFF. The CDR3 region has the DNA TGTGCCTGGAGTGGACAGGGATACACTGAAGCTTTCTTT.

The chain combines TRBV3-1 (or the pseudogene TRBV3-2) with TRBJ2-1, with TRBD1 matching over 7 bases. This CDR3 region has 13 residues. Germline lookup yields CDR1 LGHDT and CDR2 YNNKEL (reference sequence). V shed 4 bases and J 7 bases; nucleotides not matched to a gene: 4. CDR3 sequence: CASSPVRGNEQFF. In DNA form, the CDR3 reads TGTGCCAGCAGCCCCGTCAGGGGGAATGAGCAGTTCTTC.

This rearrangement joins TRBV28 to TRBJ2-6; D call uncertain. Germline V gene sequence: CDR1 MDHEN, CDR2 SYDVKM. CDR3 size: 13 residues. Trimming removed 7 bases from V and 4 bases from J, with 8 bases in between. The chain's CDR3 is CASKGRGANVLTF. The CDR3 DNA reads TGTGCCAGCAAAGGCAGGGGGGCCAACGTCCTGACTTTC.

This clone was counted a single time. V gene TRBV6-5 combines with J gene TRBJ2-7; D may be TRBD1 (5 bases). The CDR3 is 13 amino acids. Trimming shortened V by 5 bases and J by 6 bases, and 14 bases separated the two germline ends. CDR1 is MNHEY, CDR2 SVGAGI, per germline. CDR3: CASSPQDPLEQYF. CDR3 nucleotide sequence: TGTGCCAGCAGTCCACAGGACCCTCTCGAGCAGTACTTC.

The chain has TRBV4-1 and TRBJ2-2; TRBD2 aligns across 11 bases. Trimming removed 4 bases from V and 7 bases from J; junction bases left unmatched: 14. The CDR3 is 18 residues long. Germline CDR1 MGHRA, CDR2 YSYEKL. The CDR3 DNA follows: TGCGCCAGCAGCCCCAGACGGGGTAGCGGGGGGGCTTACGGGGAGCTGTTTTTT. Its translation: CASSPRRGSGGAYGELFF.

This clone was recorded a few times. The chain has TRBV28 and TRBJ2-1; 8 bases align to TRBD1. After removal of 5 bases from V and 4 bases from J, the junction contained 7 bases not matched to a gene. This CDR3 spans 15 amino acids. The V gene's germline CDR1 is MDHEN and CDR2 SYDVKM. Written as DNA, the CDR3 is TGTGCCAGCAGTACGCCGACAGGGGCGTACAATGAGCAGTTCTTC. As protein: CASSTPTGAYNEQFF.

The chain couples TRBV4-3 to TRBJ1-4; D is unclear. Between the trimmed V and J ends, which lost 1 base and 10 bases, there was a span of 19 bases. The CDR3 has 16 residues. The germline gives CDR1 LGHNA, CDR2 YSLEER. The CDR3 protein is CASSQVEISPGVKLFF. DNA of the CDR3: TGCGCCAGCAGCCAAGTAGAAATTAGCCCCGGTGTAAAACTGTTTTTT.

This chain joins TRBV27 and TRBJ2-6, with TRBD1 identical over 10 bases. CDR1 and CDR2 (germline): MNHEY, SMNVEV (reference sequence). The CDR3 runs to 19 residues. Trimming took 6 bases from V and 1 from J; bases not matched to a gene: 12. The CDR3 reads CASSKFNRDRGSGANVLTF. Written as DNA, the CDR3 is TGTGCCAGCAGCAAATTTAACCGGGACAGGGGTTCTGGGGCCAACGTCCTGACTTTC.

This clone appeared a single time. The CDR3 sequence: CSASRAIEQFF. The CDR3, as DNA: TGCAGTGCTAGCCGCGCTATTGAGCAGTTCTTC. The chain recombines TRBV20-1 with TRBJ2-1; D not resolved. The CDR3 is made up of 11 amino acids. Trimming took off 3 bases at V and 9 bases at J, with 9 bases between the two ends. CDR1 DFQATT and CDR2 SNEGSKA come from the germline V gene (reference sequence).

The chain recombines TRBV6-5 with TRBJ2-1; D may be TRBD2 (6 bases). The CDR3 is 13 residues long. CDR1 MNHEY and CDR2 SVGAGI come from the germline V gene. V was shortened by 2 bases and J by 9 bases, with 11 bases between the two germline ends. As DNA, the CDR3 is TGTGCCAGCAGTTACGACGGGGGAAGTGAGCAGTTCTTC. It encodes CASSYDGGSEQFF.

The chain couples TRBV7-9 to TRBJ2-3; 8 bases align to TRBD1. This CDR3 has 13 amino acids. Germline V lookup: CDR1 SEHNR, CDR2 FQNEAQ (reference sequence). Trimming at V came to 5 bases and at J to 4 bases, leaving 2 bases not matched to a gene. The CDR3 loop is CASSKQGADTQYF. CDR3 in DNA: TGTGCCAGCAGCAAACAGGGGGCAGATACGCAGTATTTT. Drawing the rest from reference TRBV7-9 and TRBJ2-3, the complete variable domain is DTGVSQNPRHKITKRGQNVTFRCDPISEHNRLYWYRQTLGQGPEFLTYFQNEAQLEKSRLLSDRFSAERPKGSFSTLEIQRTEQGDSAMYLCASSKQGADTQYFGPGTRLTVL.

V gene TRBV6-5 combines with J gene TRBJ1-2; 8 positions match TRBD1. From germline, CDR1 is MNHEY and CDR2 SVGAGI. This CDR3 is built from 15 residues. V lost 6 bases, J lost 8 bases, and 14 bases stayed unmatched. The CDR3 is CASSRRDRWQVGYTF. The CDR3 nucleotides are TGTGCCAGCAGCCGACGGGACAGGTGGCAGGTGGGCTACACCTTC.

This chain links TRBV28 with TRBJ1-2; the D gene is possibly TRBD1 (6 bases). The CDR3 spans 13 residues. Trimming took 5 bases from V and 9 from J, leaving 16 bases between them. Per germline, CDR1 MDHEN and CDR2 SYDVKM. Here the CDR3 reads CASSVTGSGSYTF. In DNA, the CDR3 is TGTGCCAGCAGTGTAACAGGGTCCGGAAGCTACACCTTC.

J is TRBJ1-4 and V is TRBV7-9; D perhaps matches TRBD1 (5 bases). The V and J ends lost 2 bases and 5 bases respectively, with 12 bases between them. The CDR3 totals 15 residues. Germline V CDR1 and CDR2: SEHNR, FQNEAQ (reference sequence). The CDR3 sequence: CASSLPTGGNEKLFF. CDR3 nucleotide sequence: TGTGCCAGCAGCTTACCTACGGGGGGGAATGAAAAACTGTTTTTT. Supplemented by reference TRBV7-9 and TRBJ1-4, the full variable domain reads DTGVSQNPRHKITKRGQNVTFRCDPISEHNRLYWYRQTLGQGPEFLTYFQNEAQLEKSRLLSDRFSAERPKGSFSTLEIQRTEQGDSAMYLCASSLPTGGNEKLFFGSGTQLSVL.

Within the sample, this clone is medium-sized (0.01 to 0.1%). The genes are TRBV19 and TRBJ2-1, with 9 bases lining up with TRBD2. CDR3 length: 15 residues. V shed 6 bases, J shed 6 bases, and the junction held 9 bases outside the gene matches. CDR1 and CDR2 (germline): LNHDA, SQIVND (reference sequence). The CDR3 region has the DNA TGTGCCAGTAGAGAAGGCGGGAGGGAGTCCAATGAGCAGTTCTTC. Encoded protein: CASREGGRESNEQFF.

The chain employs TRBV7-2 and TRBJ1-4; 10 bases agree with TRBD1. J lost 6 bases, V lost 5 bases, and 3 bases had no gene match. Germline CDR1 reads SGHTA; CDR2 reads FQGNSA. This CDR3 is 14 amino acids long. The CDR3, as DNA: TGTGCCAGCAGCCGGGACAGGGGAGATGAAAAACTGTTTTTT. Translation: CASSRDRGDEKLFF.

This rearrangement joins TRBV4-1 to TRBJ2-6, with 9 bases lining up with TRBD2. V shed 1 base and J 1 base; nucleotides not matched to a gene: 11. Germline V gene data show CDR1 as MGHRA and CDR2 as YSYEKL. The CDR3 runs to 20 residues. CDR3 sequence reads: CASSQAQGGRASSGANVLTF. The CDR3 coding sequence is TGCGCCAGCAGCCAAGCTCAAGGCGGGAGGGCCAGTTCTGGGGCCAACGTCCTGACTTTC.